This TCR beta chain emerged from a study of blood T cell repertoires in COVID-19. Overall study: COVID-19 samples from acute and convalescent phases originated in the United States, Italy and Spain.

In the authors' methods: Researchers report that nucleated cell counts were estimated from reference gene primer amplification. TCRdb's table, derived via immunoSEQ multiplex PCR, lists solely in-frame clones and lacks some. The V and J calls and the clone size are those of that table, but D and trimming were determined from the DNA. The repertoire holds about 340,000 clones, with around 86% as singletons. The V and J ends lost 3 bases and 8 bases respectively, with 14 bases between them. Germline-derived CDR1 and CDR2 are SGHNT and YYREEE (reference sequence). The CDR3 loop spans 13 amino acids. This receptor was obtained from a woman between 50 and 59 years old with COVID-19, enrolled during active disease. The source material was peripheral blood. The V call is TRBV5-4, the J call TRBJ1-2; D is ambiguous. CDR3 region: CASSYDTPMGYTF. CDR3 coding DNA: TGTGCCAGCAGCTACGACACGCCGATGGGCTACACCTTC.